Listed below are T cell receptor beta chains from one sample, sequenced in a study of PD-1 blockade in mismatch repair-deficient tumors. The protocol was immunoSEQ multiplex PCR, while the TCRdb copy is restricted to in-frame clones and leaves out a portion. The sample lists more than 85,000 clones; roughly four fifths were seen once. The sequencing here drew on peripheral blood, taken approximately 8 months after starting pembrolizumab. These receptors were obtained from an adult with mismatch repair-deficient cancer. CDR3s include the opening cysteine and the closing phenylalanine or tryptophan. D genes are given only for firm matches. Size is omitted from some rows. Given values are once, few, many or a class for expanded clones.

D gene: -; clone size: -; V gene: TRBV7-2; J gene: TRBJ2-1; CDR3 DNA: TGTGCCAGCAGCTTTGGCCAAGGGGATGAGCAGTTCTTC; CDR3 protein: CASSFGQGDEQFF
D gene: -; clone size: -; V gene: TRBV6-1; J gene: TRBJ2-2; CDR3 DNA: TGTGCCAGCAGTGAAGCCGGGGAGCTGTTTTTT; CDR3 protein: CASSEAGELFF
D gene: -; clone size: -; V gene: TRBV27; J gene: TRBJ2-3; CDR3 DNA: TGTGCCAGCAGTTCCACCGTGGGCGGGTGGATCTCAGATACGCAGTATTTT; CDR3 protein: CASSSTVGGWISDTQYF
D gene: -; clone size: -; V gene: TRBV7-9; J gene: TRBJ1-1; CDR3 DNA: TGTGCCAGCAGCTTATCAACTGAAGCTTTCTTT; CDR3 protein: CASSLSTEAFF
D gene: TRBD1; clone size: -; V gene: TRBV18; J gene: TRBJ1-5; CDR3 DNA: TGTGCCAGCGGACAGGGTAGCAATCAGCCCCAGCATTTT; CDR3 protein: CASGQGSNQPQHF
D gene: TRBD2; clone size: -; V gene: TRBV15; J gene: TRBJ2-3; CDR3 DNA: TGTGCCACCAGCAGTCAACTAGCGGGGGGGACAGATACGCAGTATTTT; CDR3 protein: CATSSQLAGGTDTQYF
D gene: TRBD1; clone size: -; V gene: TRBV10-1; J gene: TRBJ2-2; CDR3 DNA: TGCGCCAGCAGTGAGAGGAGAGTAGACAGGGCGGCCGGGGAGCTGTTTTTT; CDR3 protein: CASSERRVDRAAGELFF
D gene: TRBD1; clone size: -; V gene: TRBV19; J gene: TRBJ1-2; CDR3 DNA: TGTGCCAGTCGGGACAGGGGGCCCTATGGCTACACCTTC; CDR3 protein: CASRDRGPYGYTF
D gene: TRBD2; clone size: -; V gene: TRBV5-1; J gene: TRBJ2-7; CDR3 DNA: TGCGCCAGCAGCTTGAATTCCGGACTAGCGGGAATGGGCGAGCAGTACTTC; CDR3 protein: CASSLNSGLAGMGEQYF
D gene: -; clone size: -; V gene: TRBV14; J gene: TRBJ1-3; CDR3 DNA: TGTGCCAGCAGCCAACTCTTAAGGGGAAACACCATATATTTT; CDR3 protein: CASSQLLRGNTIYF
D gene: TRBD1; clone size: -; V gene: TRBV11-2; J gene: TRBJ1-1; CDR3 DNA: TGTGCCAGCAGCCCACTTGGGGAGGGGGCCACTGAAGCTTTCTTT; CDR3 protein: CASSPLGEGATEAFF
D gene: -; clone size: -; V gene: TRBV7-3; J gene: TRBJ2-2; CDR3 DNA: TGTGCCAGCAGCTTAACTGGTAACCCTTTGAACACCGGGGAGCTGTTTTTT; CDR3 protein: CASSLTGNPLNTGELFF
D gene: TRBD2; clone size: -; V gene: TRBV15; J gene: TRBJ2-1; CDR3 DNA: TGTGCTACCAGCAGAGGGCTAGCGGGAGGAGAGCAGTTCTTC; CDR3 protein: CATSRGLAGGEQFF
D gene: TRBD1; clone size: few; V gene: TRBV18; J gene: TRBJ1-2; CDR3 DNA: TGTGCCAGCTCACAGGACAGGGGTGGCTACACCTTC; CDR3 protein: CASSQDRGGYTF
D gene: TRBD2; clone size: -; V gene: TRBV27; J gene: TRBJ2-7; CDR3 DNA: TGTGCCAGCAGTTTAGAATGGACTAGCGGGAGAGGGGTCTCCTACGAGCAGTACTTC; CDR3 protein: CASSLEWTSGRGVSYEQYF
D gene: -; clone size: -; V gene: TRBV6-1; J gene: TRBJ1-5; CDR3 DNA: TGTGCCAGCAGTGAAGCTCCAGGGGCTCAGCCCCAGCATTTT; CDR3 protein: CASSEAPGAQPQHF
D gene: TRBD2; clone size: -; V gene: TRBV19; J gene: TRBJ2-3; CDR3 DNA: TGTGCCAGTAGTATTCTAGCGGGAGAGGGCACAGATACGCAGTATTTT; CDR3 protein: CASSILAGEGTDTQYF
D gene: -; clone size: -; V gene: TRBV27; J gene: TRBJ2-3; CDR3 DNA: TGTGCCAGCAGCCTACTGGGTTTTAGCACAGATACGCAGTATTTT; CDR3 protein: CASSLLGFSTDTQYF